The 6 T cell receptor beta chains below come from one sample, sequenced in a study of blood T cell repertoires in COVID-19. Generated by immunoSEQ multiplex PCR, the TCRdb table keeps only in-frame clones and is missing some. The data hold 200,000 to 250,000 clones, with approximately 90% observed a single time. Sequencing used peripheral blood. These receptors originate from a woman between 18 and 30 years old who had recovered from COVID-19.

The chain uses TRBV11-2 and TRBJ1-1, with D maybe TRBD1 (5 bases). The CDR3 is 12 amino acids. V lost 2 bases and J 8 bases, leaving 9 bases between the germline ends. Looked up from germline, CDR1 is SGHAT and CDR2 is FQNNGV. The CDR3 nucleotides read TGTGCCAGCAGCTTAATTGCAGGGGAAGCTTTCTTT. This sequence encodes CASSLIAGEAFF.

The chain carries TRBV4-3 and TRBJ2-1; weak D call: TRBD2 (7 bases). There are 18 residues in the CDR3. Per germline, CDR1 LGHNA and CDR2 YSLEER. Trimming removed 0 bases at V and 4 bases at J, with 19 bases between. CDR3 bases: TGCGCCAGCAGCCAAGATAGGGGGGGGCAGCTCCCTTACAATGAGCAGTTCTTC. This gives the protein CASSQDRGGQLPYNEQFF.

A word on this clone: Other DNA variants within this sample encode the same CDR3. V and J are TRBV27 and TRBJ2-7; D perhaps matches TRBD2 (6 bases). Germline V gene sequence: CDR1 MNHEY, CDR2 SMNVEV (reference sequence). This CDR3 contains 13 residues. V was clipped by 3 bases and J by 3 bases, with 9 bases between them. CDR3 DNA: TGTGCCAGCAGTTTGGGGGGAGGCTACGAGCAGTACTTC. This encodes CASSLGGGYEQYF.

V is TRBV28 and J is TRBJ2-2, with 8 bases fitting TRBD1. V gave up 4 bases and J gave up 8 bases; unmatched junction bases: 9. Per germline, CDR1 MDHEN and CDR2 SYDVKM. The CDR3 is 15 residues long. This CDR3 reads CASSSSGGATGELFF. As DNA, the CDR3 is TGTGCCAGCAGTTCCTCAGGGGGCGCGACTGGGGAGCTGTTTTTT. The full variable domain, its missing parts supplied by reference TRBV28 and TRBJ2-2, is DVKVTQSSRYLVKRTGEKVFLECVQDMDHENMFWYRQDPGLGLRLIYFSYDVKMKEKGDIPEGYSVSREKKERFSLILESASTNQTSMYLCASSSSGGATGELFFGEGSRLTVL.

This clone has a handful of counts. This chain connects TRBV25-1 to TRBJ1-4; TRBD1 matches at 11 bases. The CDR3 extends over 14 amino acids. CDR1 and CDR2 from the germline V gene are MGHDK and SYGVNS. Trimming cost V 3 bases and J 9 bases; bases outside gene matches: 3. This CDR3 reads CASSEGQGDKKLFF. CDR3 coding DNA: TGTGCCAGCAGTGAGGGACAGGGGGATAAAAAACTGTTTTTT.

The rearrangement joins TRBV19 to TRBJ2-1, with D maybe TRBD2 (5 bases). The germline V gene encodes CDR1 LNHDA and CDR2 SQIVND (reference sequence). Trimming cost V 1 base and J 8 bases, with 9 bases left between them. CDR3 length: 13 amino acids. The CDR3 DNA reads as TGTGCCAGTAGTATAGGAACGAGGGATGAGCAGTTCTTC. The encoded protein is CASSIGTRDEQFF. Based on the CDR3 plus reference TRBV19 and TRBJ2-1, the full variable domain is DGGITQSPKYLFRKEGQNVTLSCEQNLNHDAMYWYRQDPGQGLRLIYYSQIVNDFQKGDIAEGYSVSREKKESFPLTVTSAQKNPTAFYLCASSIGTRDEQFFGPGTRLTVL.